This TCR beta chain originates from a study of T cell repertoires in cytomegalovirus infection. Across the study: Used in the study were CMV epitopes, some recently identified and HLA-C-restricted, others well-studied and HLA-B-restricted. The public TCR beta signatures pointed to both CMV infection and matching HLA type.

Overall study results and limits: Dominating the ex vivo response were TCR beta clonotypes that were CMV-specific and HLA-C-restricted. Totalled public TCR beta family frequency picked out people who carried CMV plus the relevant HLA.

Unmatched junction bases numbered 9, after V lost 7 bases and J lost 8 bases. Germline CDR1 is LNHDA and CDR2 is SQIVND (reference sequence). There are 13 residues in the CDR3. This clonotype was counted a few times. The antigen remains undetermined. TCRdb re-called the reads with MiXCR, one entry per CDR3 protein. This table has 700,000 to 850,000 distinct CDR3 sequences, 32% appearing once. This chain uses TRBV19 with TRBJ1-2, with 8 positions matching TRBD1. This clonotype originated in a human donor in good health (CMV status not recorded). Some clones in this sample may be carry-over from other donors' samples. The specimen was cultured CD8+ T cells from PBMCs, collected from culture after CMV antigen stimulation. The CDR3 sequence is CASIQGAGAGYTF. CDR3 nucleotides: TGTGCCAGTATCCAGGGGGCAGGGGCCGGCTACACCTTC.